Listed here is a single T cell receptor beta chain. The antigen remains unidentified. The data were taken from a study of cytomegalovirus exposure and HLA in healthy donors. Germline V CDR1 and CDR2: SGHVS, FQNEAQ. The CDR3 is 12 residues long. Trimming shortened V by 4 bases and J by 2 bases, and 4 bases separated the two germline ends. The PCR ran on 60 Vbeta and 13 Jbeta primers. This table comes from immunoSEQ multiplex PCR, and its TCRdb copy is limited to in-frame clones, with some not included. The listing records more than 130,000 clones. Study-level findings and limits: Indistinguishability led to the exclusion of some V segments, TRBV6-2 and TRBV6-3 included. It was approximately 170 TCR beta chains that were listed as cytomegalovirus-associated. Follow-up analysis found HLA locus-dependent TCR association rates, highest for DRB1 and lowest for HLA-C. Reportedly, HLA-A and HLA-B alleles of most subjects were accurately predicted from TCR beta.

The sequenced sample was PBMCs. This receptor was identified in a man aged 35 to 55 in good health and CMV-seronegative. This chain connects TRBV7-8 to TRBJ2-3; D remains unclear. The CDR3 DNA reads TGTGCCAGCAGCTCTGTCACAGATACGCAGTATTTT. This translates into CASSSVTDTQYF.